A selection of T cell receptor beta chains follows, all from one sample in a study of blood T cell repertoires in COVID-19. Measured with immunoSEQ multiplex PCR; TCRdb has only the in-frame clones, and not every one. This table has around 290,000 clones, 75% to 90% appearing once. The material sequenced was PBMCs or T cells enriched from blood (not recorded which). These receptor sequences come from a woman between 40 and 50 years old who had recovered from COVID-19. Both conserved end residues are part of each CDR3. D genes are given only for firm matches. Some rows mark clone size as missing; the rest say once, few, many or name a class of expanded clone.

TRBV19	TRBD2	NA	TRBJ2-3	CASRPGGTTDTQYF	TGTGCCAGCCGACCGGGAGGCACCACAGATACGCAGTATTTT
TRBV18	NA	NA	TRBJ2-3	CASSPRATDTQYF	TGTGCCAGCTCACCGCGGGCAACAGATACGCAGTATTTT
TRBV7-8	NA	NA	TRBJ1-5	CASSVASLDSYSNQPQHF	TGTGCCAGCAGCGTTGCCTCCCTTGACAGCTATAGCAATCAGCCCCAGCATTTT
TRBV27	NA	NA	TRBJ2-7	CASSLRTASYEQYF	TGTGCCAGCAGTTTAAGGACAGCCTCCTACGAGCAGTACTTC
TRBV19	TRBD1	NA	TRBJ2-3	CASTDRGRKDTQYF	TGTGCCAGTACTGACAGGGGGCGGAAGGATACGCAGTATTTT
TRBV4-3	NA	NA	TRBJ2-7	CASSQDLKGVGNEQYF	TGCGCCAGCAGCCAAGATCTTAAAGGGGTAGGCAACGAGCAGTACTTC
TRBV6-5	TRBD2	NA	TRBJ2-1	CASRRGGTSNEQFF	TGTGCCAGCAGGAGAGGGGGGACTAGCAATGAGCAGTTCTTC
TRBV5-1	NA	NA	TRBJ1-3	CASSLGGRFSGNTIYF	TGCGCCAGCAGCTTGGGAGGGCGGTTCTCTGGAAACACCATATATTTT
TRBV19	NA	NA	TRBJ2-5	CASSNLQETQYF	TGTGCCAGTAGTAATTTACAAGAGACCCAGTACTTC
TRBV18	NA	once	TRBJ2-7	CASSPYSSYEQYF	TGTGCCAGCTCACCCTACTCATCTTACGAGCAGTACTTC
TRBV14	NA	NA	TRBJ1-2	CASSQDRTGYTF	TGTGCCAGCAGCCAAGACAGGACAGGCTACACCTTC
TRBV5-1	NA	once	TRBJ1-3	CASSFDMISGNTIYF	TGCGCCAGCAGCTTTGACATGATCTCTGGAAACACCATATATTTT
TRBV19	TRBD2	NA	TRBJ2-1	CASSMSGTSRYNEQFF	TGTGCCAGTAGTATGAGTGGGACTAGCCGGTACAATGAGCAGTTCTTC
TRBV5-1	TRBD1	NA	TRBJ2-7	CASSLALTGVAYEQYF	TGCGCCAGCAGCTTGGCCCTTACAGGGGTCGCCTACGAGCAGTACTTC
TRBV18	TRBD1	NA	TRBJ2-7	CASSPGTGLKYEQYF	TGTGCCAGCTCACCCGGGACAGGCTTAAAGTACGAGCAGTACTTC
TRBV5-1	NA	NA	TRBJ1-3	CASSPKDTGHSGNTIYF	TGCGCCAGCAGCCCTAAGGATACAGGCCACTCTGGAAACACCATATATTTT
TRBV6-5	TRBD1	NA	TRBJ1-5	CASRGSTGAHQPQHF	TGTGCCAGCAGGGGCTCGACAGGGGCCCATCAGCCCCAGCATTTT
TRBV18	NA	NA	TRBJ1-5	CASSPSGTPFNQPQHF	TGTGCCAGCTCCCCTTCCGGGACACCCTTCAATCAGCCCCAGCATTTT
TRBV7-2	TRBD1	NA	TRBJ1-1	CASSPYRGRSKF	TGTGCCAGCAGCCCTTACAGGGGGCGATCCAAATTC
TRBV9	NA	NA	TRBJ1-2	CASSVDGGVLGYTF	TGTGCCAGCAGCGTAGACGGAGGGGTGCTCGGCTACACCTTC
TRBV30	NA	NA	TRBJ1-1	CAGQEQRTEAFF	TGTGCCGGACAAGAACAGAGAACTGAAGCTTTCTTT
TRBV5-6	TRBD1	NA	TRBJ1-2	CASSFDTGGEDGYTF	TGTGCCAGCAGCTTCGATACAGGGGGCGAGGATGGCTACACCTTC
TRBV15	NA	NA	TRBJ1-5	CATSRDRGIQPQHF	TGTGCCACCAGCAGAGATCGGGGGATTCAGCCCCAGCATTTT
TRBV7-2	NA	NA	TRBJ2-7	CASSLQGTTSYEQYF	TGTGCCAGCAGCTTACAGGGTACGACTTCCTACGAGCAGTACTTC
TRBV11-3	TRBD2	NA	TRBJ2-1	CASSNRPSGNQFF	TGTGCCAGCAGCAACCGGCCGAGCGGGAATCAGTTCTTC
TRBV7-3	TRBD2	NA	TRBJ2-1	CASSPQAGGYNEQFF	TGTGCCAGCAGCCCCCAGGCGGGGGGCTACAATGAGCAGTTCTTC
TRBV4-1	NA	NA	TRBJ1-5	CASRPRDTGNQPQHF	TGCGCCAGCAGGCCCAGGGATACCGGCAATCAGCCCCAGCATTTT
TRBV10-1	TRBD1	NA	TRBJ2-7	CASRLDRRYEQYF	TGCGCCAGCAGACTGGACAGGCGCTACGAGCAGTACTTC
TRBV6-5	NA	NA	TRBJ1-1	CASSYSTPRETEAFF	TGTGCCAGCAGTTACTCGACCCCTAGGGAGACTGAAGCTTTCTTT
TRBV28	NA	NA	TRBJ1-1	CASSFSQYTEAFF	TGTGCCAGCAGTTTTAGCCAGTACACTGAAGCTTTCTTT
TRBV7-9	TRBD2	NA	TRBJ2-5	CASSVGGAGETQYF	TGTGCCAGCAGCGTCGGGGGGGCTGGGGAGACCCAGTACTTC
TRBV10-3	NA	NA	TRBJ1-2	CAISEQGSKRTYGYTF	TGTGCCATCAGTGAACAGGGATCGAAGAGAACCTATGGCTACACCTTC
TRBV5-1	TRBD1	NA	TRBJ1-1	CASSLARGPGGAFF	TGCGCCAGCAGCTTGGCCAGGGGGCCAGGTGGAGCTTTCTTT
TRBV7-2	TRBD2	few	TRBJ2-7	CASRIGTSGPYEQYF	TGTGCCAGCAGGATCGGGACTAGCGGCCCCTACGAGCAGTACTTC
TRBV25-1	TRBD1	NA	TRBJ2-5	CASSAYRGQETQYF	TGTGCCAGCAGTGCCTACAGGGGGCAAGAGACCCAGTACTTC
TRBV5-1	TRBD2	NA	TRBJ2-1	CASSEKPSGGADEQFF	TGCGCCAGCAGCGAAAAGCCTAGCGGGGGGGCCGATGAGCAGTTCTTC
TRBV5-6	NA	NA	TRBJ2-7	CASSLLGGGFSYEQYF	TGTGCCAGCAGCTTATTGGGTGGGGGCTTCTCCTACGAGCAGTACTTC
TRBV5-1	TRBD1	once	TRBJ1-1	CASSLGTGFTNTEAFF	TGCGCCAGCAGCTTGGGGACAGGGTTCACGAACACTGAAGCTTTCTTT
TRBV6-5	NA	NA	TRBJ1-6	CASNTDSANSPLHF	TGTGCCAGCAATACCGACAGCGCGAATTCACCCCTCCACTTT
TRBV4-3	TRBD2	NA	TRBJ2-7	CASGSIAGVNEQYF	TGCGCCAGCGGGTCGATAGCGGGAGTTAACGAGCAGTACTTC
TRBV19	NA	NA	TRBJ1-3	CASSIESRGRGNTIYF	TGTGCCAGTAGTATTGAGAGTAGGGGCCGTGGAAACACCATATATTTT
TRBV6-6	NA	once	TRBJ1-5	CASSYSQQGANQPQHF	TGTGCCAGCAGTTACTCACAACAGGGCGCCAATCAGCCCCAGCATTTT
TRBV28	NA	NA	TRBJ1-4	CASKNGGFQANEKLFF	TGTGCCAGCAAAAATGGGGGGTTTCAGGCTAATGAAAAACTGTTTTTT
TRBV14	NA	NA	TRBJ2-7	CASSRQGGPYEQYF	TGTGCCAGCAGCCGGCAGGGGGGTCCTTACGAGCAGTACTTC
TRBV4-3	NA	NA	TRBJ2-7	CASSQDSTSYEQYF	TGCGCCAGCAGCCAAGATTCGACTAGTTACGAGCAGTACTTC
TRBV5-6	NA	NA	TRBJ1-5	CASSLMDMRPNQPQHF	TGTGCCAGCAGCCTGATGGACATGCGGCCCAATCAGCCCCAGCATTTT
TRBV2	TRBD1	NA	TRBJ1-4	CASSEHRGGEKLFF	TGTGCCAGCAGTGAACACAGGGGTGGTGAAAAACTGTTTTTT
TRBV5-1	TRBD1	NA	TRBJ2-2	CASSLKAGGNTGELFF	TGCGCCAGCAGCTTGAAAGCAGGGGGGAACACCGGGGAGCTGTTTTTT
TRBV9	TRBD1	NA	TRBJ1-2	CASSSPSQGVGYTF	TGTGCCAGCAGCTCACCCAGTCAGGGGGTAGGCTACACCTTC
TRBV7-2	TRBD1	NA	TRBJ1-2	CASSLVGQSIGYTF	TGTGCCAGCAGCTTAGTGGGACAGTCGATCGGCTACACCTTC
TRBV19	NA	NA	TRBJ2-7	CASSIGSEPFYEQYF	TGTGCCAGTAGTATCGGCAGCGAACCTTTCTACGAGCAGTACTTC
TRBV18	TRBD1	NA	TRBJ1-1	CASSPGQVGDTEAFF	TGTGCCAGCTCACCTGGACAGGTTGGTGACACTGAAGCTTTCTTT